Here is one TCR beta chain with its context. This CDR3 spans 16 amino acids. The germline gives CDR1 ENHRY, CDR2 SYGVKD. The J segment lost 0 bases and the V segment lost 3 bases, leaving 5 bases of the junction unmatched. These data belong to a study of cytomegalovirus exposure and HLA in healthy donors. The assay was immunoSEQ multiplex PCR, and TCRdb's table has in-frame clones only and misses some. The sample records around 350,000 clones, roughly 88% being singletons. This clonotype was sampled from a woman aged 18 to 35 in good health and CMV-seronegative. The chain is built from TRBV10-3 and TRBJ2-1, with 7 bases matching TRBD2. The sample comprised PBMCs. The CDR3 DNA reads as TGTGCCATCAGTGATCCAGCGGGGAGCTCCTACAATGAGCAGTTCTTC. As protein: CAISDPAGSSYNEQFF.